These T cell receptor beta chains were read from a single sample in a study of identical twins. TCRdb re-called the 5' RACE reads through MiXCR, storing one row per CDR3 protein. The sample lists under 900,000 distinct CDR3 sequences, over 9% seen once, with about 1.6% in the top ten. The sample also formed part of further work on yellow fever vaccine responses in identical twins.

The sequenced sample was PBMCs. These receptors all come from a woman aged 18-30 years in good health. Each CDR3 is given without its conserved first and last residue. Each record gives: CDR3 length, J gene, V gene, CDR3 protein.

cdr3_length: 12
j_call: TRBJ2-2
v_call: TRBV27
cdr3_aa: ARGRWAETGELF

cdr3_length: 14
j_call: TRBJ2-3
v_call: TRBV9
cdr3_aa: ASSVLAEVKWDTQY

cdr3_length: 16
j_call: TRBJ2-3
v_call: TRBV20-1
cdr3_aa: SAPSYPGLAAPTDTQY

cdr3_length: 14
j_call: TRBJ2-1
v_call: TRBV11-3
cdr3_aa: ASSLDGSFSVNEQF

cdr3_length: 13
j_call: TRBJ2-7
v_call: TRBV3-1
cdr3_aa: ASSQDPGQTYEQY

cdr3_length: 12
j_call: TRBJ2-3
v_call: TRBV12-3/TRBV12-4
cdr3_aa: ASSLGGPSNTQY

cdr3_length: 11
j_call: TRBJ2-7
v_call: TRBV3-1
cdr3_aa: ASSQTRSGEQY

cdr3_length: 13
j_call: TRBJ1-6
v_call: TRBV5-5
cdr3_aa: ASSLFGQGFSPLH

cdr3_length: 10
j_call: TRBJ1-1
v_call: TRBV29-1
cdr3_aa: SVGQLYTEAF

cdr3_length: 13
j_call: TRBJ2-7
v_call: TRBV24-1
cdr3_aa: ASKFSPRELDEQY

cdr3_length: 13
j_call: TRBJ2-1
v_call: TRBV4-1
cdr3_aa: ASSRGVVSFDEQF

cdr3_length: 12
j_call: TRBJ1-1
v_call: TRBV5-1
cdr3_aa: ASSLIRMNTEAF

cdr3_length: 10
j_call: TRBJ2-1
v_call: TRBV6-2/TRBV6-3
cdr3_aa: ASRKQGNEQF

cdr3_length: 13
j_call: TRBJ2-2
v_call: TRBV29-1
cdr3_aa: SVEKAGGAPGELF

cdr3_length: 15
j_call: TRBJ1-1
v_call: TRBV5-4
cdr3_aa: ASSFAHRGQRGTEAF

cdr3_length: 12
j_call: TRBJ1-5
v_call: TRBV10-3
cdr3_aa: AIQGQGGNQPQH

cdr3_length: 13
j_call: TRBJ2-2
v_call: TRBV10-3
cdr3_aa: AIPRADTNTGELF

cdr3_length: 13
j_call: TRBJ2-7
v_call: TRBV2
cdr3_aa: ASAKDRGRVYEQY

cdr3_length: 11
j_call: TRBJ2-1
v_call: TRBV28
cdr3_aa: ASLGRSYNEQF

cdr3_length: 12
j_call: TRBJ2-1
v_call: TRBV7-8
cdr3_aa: ASTSGGVTDEQF

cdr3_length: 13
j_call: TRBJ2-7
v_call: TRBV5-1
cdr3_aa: ASSLAGASWDEQY

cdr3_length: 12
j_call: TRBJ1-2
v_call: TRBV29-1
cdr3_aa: SVEEQGPNYGYT

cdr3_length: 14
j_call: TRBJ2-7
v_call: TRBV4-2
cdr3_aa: ASSQDMLAQFVEQY

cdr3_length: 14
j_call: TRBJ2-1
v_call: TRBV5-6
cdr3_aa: ASSLNYATAYNEQF

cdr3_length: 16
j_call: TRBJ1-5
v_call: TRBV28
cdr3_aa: ASTIFPPKQGERQPQH

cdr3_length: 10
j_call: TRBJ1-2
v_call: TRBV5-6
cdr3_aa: ASSLERDRAD

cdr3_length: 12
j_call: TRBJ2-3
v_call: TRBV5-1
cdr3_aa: ASSLELPTDTQY

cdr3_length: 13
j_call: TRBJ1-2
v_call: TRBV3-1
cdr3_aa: ASTQTVGISYGYT

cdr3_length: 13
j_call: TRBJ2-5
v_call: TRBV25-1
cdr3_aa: ASSEPSGGQETQY

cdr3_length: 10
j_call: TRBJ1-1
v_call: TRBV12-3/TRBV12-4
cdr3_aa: ASSHKALPAF

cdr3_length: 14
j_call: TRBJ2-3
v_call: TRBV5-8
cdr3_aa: ASSLNAASGPDTQY

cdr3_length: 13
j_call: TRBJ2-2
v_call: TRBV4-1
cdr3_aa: ASSSREGFTGELF

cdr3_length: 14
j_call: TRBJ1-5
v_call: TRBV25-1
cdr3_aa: ASSASGVGANQPQH

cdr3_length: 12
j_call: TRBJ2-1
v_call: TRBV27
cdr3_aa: ASSLMDNYNEQF

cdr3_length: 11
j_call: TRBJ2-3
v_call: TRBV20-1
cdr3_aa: SVTSGESDTQY

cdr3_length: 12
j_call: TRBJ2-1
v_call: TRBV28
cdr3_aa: ASRQRTTYNEQF

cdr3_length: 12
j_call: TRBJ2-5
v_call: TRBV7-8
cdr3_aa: ASTAAIFLETQY

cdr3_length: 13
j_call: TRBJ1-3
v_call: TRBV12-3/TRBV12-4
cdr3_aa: ASSHPGISGNTIY

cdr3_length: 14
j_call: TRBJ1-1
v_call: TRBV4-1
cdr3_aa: ASSQKIAGFGTEAF

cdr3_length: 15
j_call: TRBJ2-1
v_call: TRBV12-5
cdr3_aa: ASGLVLSRDYYNEQF

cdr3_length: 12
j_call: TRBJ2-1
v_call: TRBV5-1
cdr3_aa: ASRGGRAYNEQF

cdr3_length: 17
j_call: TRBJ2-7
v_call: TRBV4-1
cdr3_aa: ASSQGGQSPGQQSDEQY

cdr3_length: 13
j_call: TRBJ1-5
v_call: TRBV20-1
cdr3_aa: SAVGGRGDGQPQH

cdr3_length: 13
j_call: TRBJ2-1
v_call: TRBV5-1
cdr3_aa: ASSLYSGRRNEQF

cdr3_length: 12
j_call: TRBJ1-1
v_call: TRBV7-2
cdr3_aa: ASSFRQKNTEAF

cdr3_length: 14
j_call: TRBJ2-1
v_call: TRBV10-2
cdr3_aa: ASRRPGTSGYNEQF

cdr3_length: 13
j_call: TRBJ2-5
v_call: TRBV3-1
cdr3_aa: ASSQVVKGRETQY

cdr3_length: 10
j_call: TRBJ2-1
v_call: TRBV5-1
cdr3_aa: ASSPQSVEQF

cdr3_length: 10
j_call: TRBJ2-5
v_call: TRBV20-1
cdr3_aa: SMSGVGETQY

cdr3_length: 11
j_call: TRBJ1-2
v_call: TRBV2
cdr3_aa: ASTEQGMGGYT

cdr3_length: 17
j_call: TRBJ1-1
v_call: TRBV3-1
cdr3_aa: ASSQEFGQGALANTEAF

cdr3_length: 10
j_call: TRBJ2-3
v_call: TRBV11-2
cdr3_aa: ASSFWGYTQY

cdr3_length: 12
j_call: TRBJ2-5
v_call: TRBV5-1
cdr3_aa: ASSLGQGYETQY

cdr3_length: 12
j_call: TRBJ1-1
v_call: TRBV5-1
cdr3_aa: ASSLDRVSTEAF

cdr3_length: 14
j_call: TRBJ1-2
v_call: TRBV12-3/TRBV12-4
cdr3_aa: ASSLGGETPNYGYT

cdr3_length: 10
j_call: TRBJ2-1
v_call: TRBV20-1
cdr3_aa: SARETVNEQF